These 17 T cell receptor beta chains originate from one sample sequenced in a study of T cells in Graves' hyperthyroidism and ophthalmopathy. Authors of the study amplified TCR beta CDR3 regions from RNA transcripts. In the first-round RT-PCR of the TCR CDR3, the HTBI primer set was used. TCRdb fed the multiplex PCR reads into MiXCR, producing one record per CDR3 protein. This sample yields about 100,000 distinct CDR3 sequences, of which 15% to 20% are seen a single time; 42% belongs to the top ten. Sequencing was performed on blood. The receptors stem from a woman aged 50 to 60 with Graves' hyperthyroidism.

This clonotype has a handful of counts. The V and J genes are TRBV20-1 and TRBJ2-3, with 8 bases fitting TRBD2. This CDR3 is built from 12 residues. Germline V gene data show CDR1 as DFQATT and CDR2 as SNEGSKA (reference sequence). J gave up 6 bases and V 4 bases, and 3 bases lay outside the gene matches. CDR3 sequence: CSAKTGGDTQYF. The CDR3 nucleotides are TGCAGTGCTAAGACGGGGGGGGATACGCAGTATTTT.

This clonotype showed up many times. V usage is TRBV6-1 and J usage is TRBJ1-5; D is ambiguous. The V end was cut by 5 bases, the J end by 6 bases, with 8 bases between. This CDR3 has 12 amino acids. Germline-derived CDR1 and CDR2 are MNHNS and SASEGT. CDR3 amino acids: CASSYEFQPQHF. The CDR3 region has the DNA TGTGCCAGCAGTTACGAATTTCAGCCCCAGCATTTT.

The chain recombines TRBV28 with TRBJ2-1; D is unresolved. Germline CDR1 and CDR2: MDHEN and SYDVKM. V was trimmed by 2 bases and J by 10 bases, leaving 6 bases between them. The CDR3 totals 11 residues. CDR3 coding DNA: TGTGCCAGCAGTTTAATGAGGGAGCAGTTCTTC. Amino acids: CASSLMREQFF.

This clonotype was picked up many times. The CDR3 protein is CASSFPGTSGSWNNEQFF. CDR3 DNA sequence: TGTGCCAGCAGCTTCCCCGGGACTAGCGGGAGTTGGAACAATGAGCAGTTCTTC. The chain recombines TRBV28 with TRBJ2-1; 14 bases agree with TRBD2. With 6 bases clipped from V and 5 bases from J, the junction kept 12 bases outside the gene matches. The CDR3 loop spans 18 amino acids. Germline lookup yields CDR1 MDHEN and CDR2 SYDVKM.

This clonotype has ten or more counts. The rearrangement uses TRBV6-2 or TRBV6-3 and TRBJ2-2; a possible D gene is TRBD1 (5 bases). There are 16 residues in the CDR3. The germline V gene encodes CDR1 MNHEY and CDR2 SVGEGT. Between the trimmed V and J ends, which lost 0 bases and 7 bases, there was a span of 15 bases. The CDR3 nucleotides read TGTGCCAGCAGTTACTCGTCGACAGATAAGATCGGGGAGCTGTTTTTT. It codes for CASSYSSTDKIGELFF.

This clonotype was seen many times. The chain is built from TRBV6-1 and TRBJ2-7, with D maybe TRBD2 (6 bases). CDR3 length equals 14 residues. Germline lookup yields CDR1 MNHNS and CDR2 SASEGT. The germline V and J ends were trimmed by 7 bases and 1 base, with 14 bases remaining between them. This CDR3 reads CASNLGEASYEQYF. CDR3 DNA sequence: TGTGCCAGCAATTTAGGGGAGGCTTCCTACGAGCAGTACTTC.

This clonotype occurred many times. This chain uses TRBV29-1 with TRBJ1-2; 7 nucleotides match TRBD1. Per the germline V gene, CDR1 is SQVTM and CDR2 is ANQGSEA. The V and J ends lost 3 bases and 4 bases, in that order; junction bases with no gene match: 5. This CDR3 is 13 amino acids long. The CDR3 DNA reads as TGCAGCGTTGACCTGGACAGGAGCTATGGCTACACCTTC. It codes for CSVDLDRSYGYTF.

The J gene is TRBJ2-5, the V gene TRBV15; D possibly corresponds to TRBD1 (5 bases). The germline gives CDR1 LNHNV, CDR2 YYDKDF (reference sequence). The V end lost 4 bases, the J end lost 2 bases, and 8 bases lay between the germline ends. The CDR3 consists of 13 residues. CDR3 loop: CATSIRDQETQYF. CDR3 nucleotides: TGTGCCACCAGCATCAGGGATCAAGAGACCCAGTACTTC.

The J gene is TRBJ2-1, the V gene TRBV7-9; no reliable D call. Germline-derived CDR1 and CDR2 are SEHNR and FQNEAQ (reference sequence). The CDR3 is 16 amino acids. With 1 base removed from V and 0 bases from J, the gap between germline ends came to 10 bases. The CDR3 DNA reads TGTGCCAGCAGCTTAGTCGTGGTTTTCTCCTACAATGAGCAGTTCTTC. This sequence encodes CASSLVVVFSYNEQFF.

The chain links TRBV10-3 to TRBJ2-1, with 10 bases lining up with TRBD1. The CDR3 sequence is 18 residues long. The V segment lost 6 bases and the J segment 4 bases; nucleotides outside the gene matches: 15. CDR1 and CDR2 (germline): ENHRY, SYGVKD. CDR3 loop: CAISGQGEFSGAYNEQFF. In DNA, the CDR3 is TGTGCCATCAGCGGACAGGGGGAGTTTAGCGGGGCATACAATGAGCAGTTCTTC.

This clonotype was recorded at least ten times. The chain has TRBV6-1 and TRBJ1-6; 7 bases line up with TRBD1. This CDR3 has 14 residues. Germline V lookup: CDR1 MNHNS, CDR2 SASEGT. V shed 5 bases, J shed 2 bases, and the junction held 0 bases outside the gene matches. Written as DNA, the CDR3 is TGTGCCAGCAGTCAGGGGGCCTATAATTCACCCCTCCACTTT. Translation gives CASSQGAYNSPLHF.

This sequence joins TRBV5-1 and TRBJ1-1; D is unresolved. The V gene lost 2 bases and the J gene lost 1 base, with 9 bases spanning the gap. The CDR3 totals 14 residues. Germline V gene lookup returns CDR1 SGHRS and CDR2 YFSETQ. This CDR3 is CASSFRPANTEAFF. The CDR3 region has the DNA TGCGCCAGCAGCTTCCGGCCGGCGAACACTGAAGCTTTCTTT.

The chain combines TRBV20-1 with TRBJ1-5; TRBD1 matches 10 bases. The germline CDR1 and CDR2 sequences are DFQATT and SNEGSKA (reference sequence). The CDR3 is 18 residues long. The V segment lost 5 bases and the J segment 2 bases; nucleotides outside the gene matches: 15. CDR3 protein: CSAQAIRDRGSGNQPQHF. The CDR3 DNA reads as TGCAGTGCTCAGGCGATCCGGGACAGGGGAAGTGGCAATCAGCCCCAGCATTTT.

This clonotype was found many times. The rearrangement uses TRBV6-1 and TRBJ2-1; 9 bases match TRBD2. Germline V gives CDR1 MNHNS, CDR2 SASEGT. The V and J ends lost 2 bases and 8 bases, in that order; junction bases with no gene match: 7. This CDR3 comprises 15 residues. The CDR3 loop is CASSERAGGPYEQFF. The CDR3 coding sequence is TGTGCCAGCAGTGAACGGGCGGGAGGGCCATATGAGCAGTTCTTC.

The chain is built from TRBV28 and TRBJ1-5; 9 bases line up with TRBD1. Germline V gene lookup returns CDR1 MDHEN and CDR2 SYDVKM. The J segment lost 2 bases and the V segment lost 6 bases, leaving 8 bases of the junction unmatched. The length of the CDR3 is 16 residues. CDR3 amino acids: CASSPEGQGGNQPQHF. The CDR3 region has the DNA TGTGCCAGCAGCCCTGAGGGACAGGGAGGCAATCAGCCCCAGCATTTT.

This clonotype was seen repeatedly, ten times or more. The gene calls are TRBV5-1 and TRBJ2-7, with TRBD2 matching 12 bases. V shed 5 bases, J shed 3 bases, and the junction held 9 bases outside the gene matches. This CDR3 is 16 amino acids long. CDR1 and CDR2 from the germline V gene are SGHRS and YFSETQ. In DNA form, the CDR3 reads TGCGCCAGCAGGAAGAGACTAGCGGGAGACGACTACGAGCAGTACTTC. This codes for CASRKRLAGDDYEQYF.

This clonotype was detected many times. The chain uses TRBV6-1 and TRBJ1-1, with D maybe TRBD1 (5 bases). This CDR3 is 16 amino acids long. In germline, CDR1 is MNHNS, CDR2 SASEGT. Trimming took 8 bases from V and 0 from J, leaving 19 bases between them. The CDR3 sequence: CASAPRDLGLNTEAFF. CDR3 DNA: TGTGCCAGCGCCCCCCGGGACTTAGGCCTGAACACTGAAGCTTTCTTT.